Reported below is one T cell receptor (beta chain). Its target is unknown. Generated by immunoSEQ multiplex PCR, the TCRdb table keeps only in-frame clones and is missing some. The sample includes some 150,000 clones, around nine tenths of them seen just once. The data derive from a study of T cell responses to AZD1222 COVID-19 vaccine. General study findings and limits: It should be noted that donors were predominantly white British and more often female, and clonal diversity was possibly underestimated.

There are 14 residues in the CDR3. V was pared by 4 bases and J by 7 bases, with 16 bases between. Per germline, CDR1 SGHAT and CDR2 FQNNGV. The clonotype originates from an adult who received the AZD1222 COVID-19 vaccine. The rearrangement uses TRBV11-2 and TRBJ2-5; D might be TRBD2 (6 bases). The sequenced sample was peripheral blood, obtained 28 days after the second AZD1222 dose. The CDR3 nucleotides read TGTGCCAGCAGCTGGTCAAGCGGAGCGGGGACCCAGTACTTC. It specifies CASSWSSGAGTQYF.